This T cell receptor beta chain emerged from a study of blood T cell repertoires in COVID-19. Assay: immunoSEQ multiplex PCR; the TCRdb copy retains only in-frame clones and omits some. This sample yields about 140,000 clones, of which just over 85% are seen a single time; 4.3% belongs to the top ten. CDR3 length: 15 residues. Germline V gene lookup returns CDR1 LGHNA and CDR2 YSLEER. The V end lost 3 bases, the J end lost 4 bases, and 15 bases lay between the germline ends. This chain uses TRBV4-3 with TRBJ1-2; D uncertain. The sample taken for sequencing was PBMCs or T cells enriched from blood (not recorded which). The receptor comes from a man aged 45-65 years who had recovered from COVID-19. The CDR3 spells CASSQARVALYGYTF. CDR3 DNA sequence: TGCGCCAGCAGCCAGGCCCGGGTGGCCCTCTATGGCTACACCTTC.